The clone carrying this T cell receptor (beta chain) came up a few times. The data were obtained in a study of blood T cells in healthy people across ages. V was trimmed by 8 bases and J by 4 bases, leaving 14 bases between them. CDR3 length: 13 residues. CDR1 and CDR2 from the germline V gene are SNHLY and FYNNEI. For the second PCR, which ran for roughly 6 to 11 cycles, a sample-barcoded 5' primer and a J-beta primer mix were used. TCRdb used MiXCR to reprocess the 5' RACE reads, holding one entry per CDR3 protein. The sample contains about 1.8 million distinct CDR3 sequences, about 49% of which appear only once.

This TCR came from a woman aged 40 to 55 in good health. The specimen sequenced was blood. The chain joins TRBV2 to TRBJ2-5, with D hard to call. CDR3 DNA: TGTGCCAGCGGCTTGAACGGATTAGAGACCCAGTACTTC. It translates to CASGLNGLETQYF.